This T cell receptor (beta chain) emerged from a study of T cells in Graves' hyperthyroidism and ophthalmopathy. RNA transcripts provided the source from which TCR beta CDR3 regions were amplified. Using the HTBI primer set, a first-round RT-PCR was run on the TCR CDR3. TCRdb reprocessed the multiplex PCR reads via MiXCR and lists one record per CDR3 protein. The sample lists about 590,000 distinct CDR3 sequences, around 14% occurring once. The germline V gene encodes CDR1 DFQATT and CDR2 SNEGSKA (reference sequence). V lost 0 bases, J lost 4 bases, and 8 bases stayed unmatched. The CDR3 contains 15 residues. This clonotype showed up many times.

Sequenced material: blood. This TCR derives from a woman in her thirties with Graves' hyperthyroidism. V and J are TRBV20-1 and TRBJ1-2; 7 bases fit TRBD1. CDR3 sequence reads: CSARDSTQGSYGYTF. DNA for the CDR3: TGCAGTGCTAGAGATTCTACACAGGGGTCCTATGGCTACACCTTC.